The present TCR beta chain was sequenced within a study of T cells in Graves' hyperthyroidism and ophthalmopathy. Patients were aged 18 to 65, had disease duration under 2 months, and had newly diagnosed hyperthyroidism. Researchers took RNA transcripts and amplified the TCR beta CDR3 regions from them. When the TCR CDR3 underwent first-round RT-PCR, the HTBI primer set was used. TCRdb reprocessed the multiplex PCR reads via MiXCR and lists one record per CDR3 protein. The data contain under 650,000 distinct CDR3 sequences, roughly 17% of them singletons. This CDR3 contains 15 residues. The ends lost 6 bases at V and 4 bases at J; junction bases unmatched: 8. Germline CDR1 is MNHEY and CDR2 is SVGEGT. Study results and limitations: Ophthalmopathy was distinguished from stable hyperthyroidism by 13 V-J signatures.

At least ten counts were recorded for this clonotype. Its antigen is unidentified. This sequence was found in a woman in her 30s with Graves' hyperthyroidism. This rearrangement joins TRBV6-2 or TRBV6-3 to TRBJ2-7, with 11 bases identical to TRBD1. What was sequenced was blood. The DNA for the CDR3 is TGTGCCAGCAGCGACCCGGGACAGGGGGAATACGAGCAGTACTTC. This gives the protein CASSDPGQGEYEQYF.